One sample yielded the 32 T cell receptor beta chains listed below, sequenced in a study of regulatory T cells in long-lasting Graves disease. Arm-PCR with iRepertoire HTBI primers amplified the CDR3 regions for these TCR beta libraries. TCRdb called the multiplex PCR reads again in MiXCR, with one record for every CDR3 protein. The repertoire holds 400,000 or so distinct CDR3 sequences, with about a quarter as singletons. Time point here: persistent/refractory GD, antithyroid drugs over 5 years with positive TRAb. PBMC-derived RNA was used for the TCR library. Material: peripheral blood mononuclear cells (PBMCs), obtained when the disease was refractory, from a patient treated with antithyroid drugs. Receptors were obtained from a female donor with Graves disease.

This clonotype was recorded many times. The V and J genes are TRBV6-1 and TRBJ2-6, with 8 bases lining up with TRBD1. CDR3 length: 16 residues. The trim removed 8 bases at V and 2 bases at J, leaving 8 bases unmatched. The germline V gene encodes CDR1 MNHNS and CDR2 SASEGT. CDR3 residues: CASAPDRVAGANVLTF. Written as DNA, the CDR3 is TGTGCCAGCGCACCGGACAGGGTAGCTGGGGCCAACGTCCTGACTTTC.

The chain is built from TRBV19 and TRBJ1-2; D gene ambiguous. This CDR3 comprises 15 residues. Germline CDR1 is LNHDA and CDR2 is SQIVND (reference sequence). Trimming stripped 3 bases from V and 3 bases from J, with 14 bases between. The CDR3 is CASSMYNRIDYGYTF. The CDR3 region has the DNA TGTGCCAGTAGTATGTACAATCGGATAGACTATGGCTACACCTTC.

V usage is TRBV6-1 and J usage is TRBJ1-6; tentatively, D is TRBD1 (5 bases). Germline CDR1 reads MNHNS; CDR2 reads SASEGT. V lost 11 bases to trimming and J lost 10 bases, with 21 bases between them. This CDR3 has 14 amino acids. In DNA, the CDR3 is TGTGCCTTGTCGGGGGATAAAAAGGGGTCACCCCTCCACTTT. Protein sequence: CALSGDKKGSPLHF.

This clonotype came up many times. The chain employs TRBV28 and TRBJ1-3, with D uncertain. Trimming stripped 6 bases from V and 2 bases from J, with 14 bases between. CDR3 length: 15 residues. Germline V gene sequence: CDR1 MDHEN, CDR2 SYDVKM. CDR3 sequence reads: CASRLRGRTGNTIYF. The CDR3 DNA reads TGTGCCAGCAGGTTAAGAGGACGGACTGGAAACACCATATATTTT.

This clonotype was detected only a few times. V is TRBV30 and J is TRBJ1-4; D is unclear. CDR1 and CDR2 (germline): GTSNPN, SVGIG (reference sequence). There are 13 residues in the CDR3. V was trimmed by 1 base and J by 7 bases, leaving 10 bases between them. CDR3 in amino acids: CAWSGSLGEKLFF. In DNA, the CDR3 is TGTGCCTGGAGTGGAAGCCTTGGTGAAAAACTGTTTTTT.

The sample holds many counts of this clonotype. V is TRBV20-1 and J is TRBJ2-5, with D perhaps assigned TRBD1 or TRBD2 (5 bases each). There are 11 residues in the CDR3. Germline-derived CDR1 and CDR2 are DFQATT and SNEGSKA (reference sequence). Trimming left V 5 bases short and J 3 bases short, with 7 bases between. The CDR3 DNA reads TGCAGTGCTGGGACGAAAGAGACCCAGTACTTC. This sequence encodes CSAGTKETQYF.

V and J are TRBV6-2 or TRBV6-3 and TRBJ2-3; D not resolved. Germline lookup yields CDR1 MNHEY and CDR2 SVGEGT. Trimming took 2 bases from V and 9 from J, leaving 27 bases between them. The CDR3 totals 18 residues. CDR3: CASSYDLQADTSIRTQYF. CDR3 DNA sequence: TGTGCCAGCAGTTACGATTTGCAGGCGGATACCAGTATCCGAACGCAGTATTTT.

This clonotype was recorded many times. The V gene is TRBV3-1, the J gene TRBJ2-5; D is perhaps TRBD2 (5 bases). Per germline, CDR1 LGHDT and CDR2 YNNKEL (reference sequence). The V end was cut by 7 bases, the J end by 4 bases, with 13 bases between. The CDR3 sequence is 13 residues long. The DNA for the CDR3 is TGTGCCAGCACCCTATACGGAGGAGAGACCCAGTACTTC. This translates into CASTLYGGETQYF.

This clonotype was counted between two and nine times. The chain employs TRBV7-2 and TRBJ2-7, with TRBD2 identical over 11 bases. The ends lost 5 bases at V and 3 bases at J; junction bases unmatched: 9. Germline assignment: CDR1 SGHTA and CDR2 FQGNSA. The CDR3 has 16 residues. The CDR3 sequence is CASSQAGTSGIYEQYF. As DNA, the CDR3 is TGTGCCAGCAGCCAAGCAGGGACTAGCGGAATCTACGAGCAGTACTTC. The full variable domain, in which reference TRBV7-2 and TRBJ2-7 provide the parts outside the CDR3, is GAGVSQSPSNKVTEKGKDVELRCDPISGHTALYWYRQSLGQGLEFLIYFQGNSAPDKSGLPSDRFSAERTGGSVSTLTIQRTQQEDSAVYLCASSQAGTSGIYEQYFGPGTRLTVT.

V and J are TRBV6-1 and TRBJ1-5; D perhaps matches TRBD1 (5 bases). The CDR3 length is 14 residues. Germline assignment: CDR1 MNHNS and CDR2 SASEGT. The V and J ends lost 6 bases and 4 bases respectively, with 13 bases between them. This chain's CDR3 is CASSPVGVNQPQHF. CDR3 bases: TGTGCCAGCAGCCCGGTGGGGGTAAATCAGCCCCAGCATTTT.

This clonotype was detected only a few times. The rearrangement links TRBV27 to TRBJ1-1; D unclear. This CDR3 is built from 14 residues. V was clipped by 5 bases and J by 4 bases, with 14 bases between them. Germline V gene data show CDR1 as MNHEY and CDR2 as SMNVEV (reference sequence). The CDR3 spells CASSPLQSSTEAFF. CDR3 sequence (DNA): TGTGCCAGCAGTCCCTTACAATCGTCCACTGAAGCTTTCTTT.

The V call is TRBV12-3 or TRBV12-4, the J call TRBJ2-7; unclear D gene. The CDR3 totals 12 residues. The V gene lost 5 bases and the J gene lost 3 bases, with 8 bases spanning the gap. CDR3 bases: TGTGCCAGCAGTCAGATTAACTACGAGCAGTACTTC. It translates to CASSQINYEQYF.

This chain joins TRBV4-3 and TRBJ2-4; maybe TRBD1 (6 bases). Germline values: CDR1 LGHNA, CDR2 YSLEER. The CDR3 totals 17 residues. Trimming cost V 5 bases and J 0 bases, with 17 bases left between them. The DNA for the CDR3 is TGCGCCAGCAGCGTTCGTAAAGGGGGATTAGCCAAAAACATTCAGTACTTC. Its protein is CASSVRKGGLAKNIQYF.

The chain uses TRBV6-5 and TRBJ2-5; perhaps TRBD2 as D (5 bases). CDR3 size: 12 residues. V shed 2 bases and J shed 7 bases, with 8 bases lying between them. Germline V CDR1 and CDR2: MNHEY, SVGAGI. The DNA for the CDR3 is TGTGCCAGCAGTTACGGGAGCACGACCCAGTACTTC. Residues: CASSYGSTTQYF.

This clonotype was detected a few times. The chain has TRBV20-1 and TRBJ1-4; no firm D call. Germline CDR1 and CDR2: DFQATT and SNEGSKA (reference sequence). Trimming cost V 5 bases and J 0 bases, with 10 bases left between them. The CDR3 runs 14 residues. The CDR3 nucleotides are TGCAGTGCTCTTCTGGGATCAACTAATGAAAAACTGTTTTTT. Translating gives CSALLGSTNEKLFF.

This clonotype appeared many times. J is TRBJ2-5 and V is TRBV30; no definite D call. Germline V gene lookup returns CDR1 GTSNPN and CDR2 SVGIG (reference sequence). The CDR3 loop spans 10 amino acids. V lost 4 bases and J 4 bases, leaving 4 bases between the germline ends. CDR3 region: CAWKRETQYF. CDR3 nucleotide sequence: TGTGCCTGGAAAAGAGAGACCCAGTACTTC.

Details on this clonotype: The junction and the germline gene differ at one end; a read error may be behind it. V gene TRBV6-5 combines with J gene TRBJ2-7; 7 nucleotides agree with TRBD1. This CDR3 is built from 16 residues. Per germline, CDR1 MNHEY and CDR2 SVGAGI. The CDR3 bases are TGTGCCGGCAGTTACGTATTTACAGGGGCCCCGGGAGAGCAGTACTTC. This codes for CAGSYVFTGAPGEQYF.

This chain joins TRBV6-2 or TRBV6-3 and TRBJ1-2, with D unclear. Germline V gene lookup returns CDR1 MNHEY and CDR2 SVGEGT. V was pared by 6 bases and J by 6 bases, with 17 bases between. This CDR3 has 14 residues. CDR3 DNA: TGTGCCAGCAGCCGCATGGAGGTCCCTGATGGCTACACCTTC. Its translation is CASSRMEVPDGYTF.

This chain links TRBV5-1 with TRBJ1-1, with 8 nucleotides matching TRBD1. Losses at the gene ends were 6 bases for V and 1 base for J; bases not matched to a gene: 8. The CDR3 sequence is 15 residues long. Looked up from germline, CDR1 is SGHRS and CDR2 is YFSETQ. CDR3: CASTQGAIANTEAFF. For the CDR3, the DNA is TGCGCCAGCACCCAGGGGGCAATTGCGAACACTGAAGCTTTCTTT. The full variable domain, with the rest looked up from reference TRBV5-1 and TRBJ1-1, is KAGVTQTPRYLIKTRGQQVTLSCSPISGHRSVSWYQQTPGQGLQFLFEYFSETQRNKGNFPGRFSGRQFSNSRSEMNVSTLELGDSALYLCASTQGAIANTEAFFGQGTRLTVV.

This clonotype was detected a few times. DNA of the CDR3: TGTGCCAGCAGCGCCGTGGGCACCGGGGAGCTGTTTTTT. This sequence encodes CASSAVGTGELFF. The chain combines TRBV7-2 with TRBJ2-2; D ambiguous. The CDR3 totals 13 residues. CDR1 is SGHTA and CDR2 is FQGNSA in the germline V gene. V lost 5 bases and J 4 bases, leaving 8 bases between the germline ends.

This clonotype has more than one count but fewer than ten. The chain carries TRBV20-1 and TRBJ2-7; 10 bases agree with TRBD2. Germline V gives CDR1 DFQATT, CDR2 SNEGSKA (reference sequence). Trimming cost V 2 bases and J 3 bases; bases outside gene matches: 25. The CDR3 is made up of 21 amino acids. The CDR3 spells CSARPPGSGTSATKLNYEQYF. The CDR3 nucleotides read TGCAGTGCTAGACCACCGGGTTCCGGGACTAGCGCCACAAAACTCAACTACGAGCAGTACTTC.

The chain has TRBV4-2 and TRBJ2-4; a weak D match, TRBD2 (6 bases). The germline V gene encodes CDR1 LGHNA and CDR2 YNFKEQ. The CDR3 consists of 21 residues. Trimming pared 3 bases from V and 1 base from J, leaving 28 bases between. CDR3 DNA: TGTGCCAGCAGCCAGTGGACCCGTGGGACTCCCGACCTGAGTGCCAAAAACATTCAGTACTTC. This sequence encodes CASSQWTRGTPDLSAKNIQYF.

This clonotype has only a few counts. This chain links TRBV18 with TRBJ2-5; D gene unclear. CDR1 KGHSH and CDR2 LQKENI come from the germline V gene. Trimming left V 2 bases short and J 1 base short, with 11 bases between. The CDR3 is 15 amino acids. The CDR3 bases are TGTGCCAGCTCACCAGATTCAGGTCCCCAAGAGACCCAGTACTTC. Its protein product is CASSPDSGPQETQYF.

This chain uses TRBV7-2 with TRBJ2-5; 8 bases align to TRBD2. The V gene end was trimmed by 6 bases and the J gene end by 3 bases; junction bases not matched to a gene: 12. CDR3 length: 16 amino acids. Germline CDR1 reads SGHTA; CDR2 reads FQGNSA. The CDR3 region is CASSFLTSGNKETQYF. CDR3 in DNA: TGTGCCAGCAGTTTTCTTACTAGCGGAAATAAAGAGACCCAGTACTTC.

Ten or more counts support this clonotype. The genes are TRBV2 and TRBJ1-5; tentatively, D is TRBD1 (5 bases). V gave up 5 bases and J gave up 4 bases, with 12 bases separating them. Germline values: CDR1 SNHLY, CDR2 FYNNEI. CDR3 size: 14 residues. The CDR3 region is CASSSDNFNQPQHF. In nucleotides, the CDR3 is TGTGCCAGCAGTTCGGACAATTTTAATCAGCCCCAGCATTTT.

This clonotype was detected a few times. The V call is TRBV5-1, the J call TRBJ1-1, with TRBD1 matching 7 bases. The CDR3 covers 15 residues. In germline, CDR1 is SGHRS, CDR2 YFSETQ. V lost 1 base to trimming and J lost 5 bases; unmatched junction nucleotides: 8. The CDR3 loop reads CASSLRGRGQTEAFF. In nucleotides, the CDR3 is TGCGCCAGCAGCTTGCGGGGGAGGGGGCAAACTGAAGCTTTCTTT.

This clonotype was observed a single time. At one boundary the junction diverges from the germline segment, which might be a read error. This chain uses TRBV27 with TRBJ1-1, with TRBD1 matching 7 bases. The CDR3 sequence is 17 residues long. CDR1 is MNHEY, CDR2 SMNVEV, per germline (reference sequence). The CDR3 here is CASSPRRQGGVNTEVFF. CDR3 nucleotide sequence: TGTGCCAGCAGTCCCCGCCGACAGGGAGGGGTGAACACTGAAGTTTTCTTT.

In its sample, this clonotype was seen many times. The gene calls are TRBV11-2 and TRBJ2-7; 13 bases align to TRBD2. This CDR3 spans 19 amino acids. The germline V gene has CDR1 SGHAT and CDR2 FQNNGV. The junction had 18 bases not matched to a gene; V was cut back by 5 bases and J by 5 bases. CDR3 bases: TGTGCCAGCAGCGCAACGGGACTAGCGGGACCAATCTTCTGGAACGAGCAGTACTTC. Residues: CASSATGLAGPIFWNEQYF.

This clonotype was detected many times. CDR3 amino acids: CASSGTRRETQYF. CDR3 coding DNA: TGTGCCAGCAGTGGAACTCGCCGGGAGACCCAGTACTTC. The chain is built from TRBV6-2 or TRBV6-3 and TRBJ2-5, with D unclear. V dropped 5 bases and J dropped 5 bases, with 12 bases sitting between them. The CDR3 loop spans 13 amino acids. Looked up from germline, CDR1 is MNHEY and CDR2 is SVGEGT.

The rearrangement joins TRBV5-8 to TRBJ1-5; D might be TRBD1 (5 bases). Germline CDR1 is SGHTS and CDR2 is YDEGEE. This CDR3 comprises 14 residues. With 3 bases removed from V and 1 base from J, the gap between germline ends came to 8 bases. DNA for the CDR3: TGTGCCAGCAGCTGGGAGGGGAGCAATCAGCCCCAGCATTTT. Protein: CASSWEGSNQPQHF.

This clonotype was counted many times. V is TRBV2 and J is TRBJ1-6, with D maybe TRBD1 (6 bases). Looked up from germline, CDR1 is SNHLY and CDR2 is FYNNEI. The CDR3 covers 15 residues. The V gene lost 7 bases and the J gene lost 5 bases, with 15 bases spanning the gap. CDR3 amino acids: CASTNTGQNNSPLHF. The CDR3 DNA sequence: TGTGCCAGCACTAATACGGGACAAAATAATTCACCCCTCCACTTT.

This clonotype has only a few counts. The gene calls are TRBV29-1 and TRBJ1-2; the D is unclear. The CDR3 has 12 amino acids. V lost 1 base and J lost 0, with 3 bases in between. Germline values: CDR1 SQVTM, CDR2 ANQGSEA. CDR3 sequence: CSVEGSNYGYTF. The CDR3 DNA sequence: TGCAGCGTTGAAGGGTCTAACTATGGCTACACCTTC. Together with reference TRBV29-1 and TRBJ1-2, the CDR3 gives the full variable domain: SAVISQKPSRDICQRGTSLTIQCQVDSQVTMMFWYRQQPGQSLTLIATANQGSEATYESGFVIDKFPISRPNLTFSTLTVSNMSPEDSSIYLCSVEGSNYGYTFGSGTRLTVV.